This TCR beta chain was captured by sequencing in a study of T cells in Graves' hyperthyroidism and ophthalmopathy. The source material, RNA transcripts, was used to amplify TCR beta CDR3 regions. Carried out on the TCR CDR3, a first-round RT-PCR used the HTBI primer set. From the multiplex PCR reads, TCRdb called clonotypes with MiXCR, one entry per CDR3 protein. The sample has hundreds of thousands of distinct CDR3 sequences, 38% seen once. Of note for this clonotype: The antigen is undetermined.

The CDR3 contains 13 residues. The V gene's germline CDR1 is ENHRY and CDR2 SYGVKD. J was trimmed by 6 bases and V by 10 bases; bases with no gene match: 6. Study findings and constraints: Ophthalmopathy cases were set apart from stable hyperthyroidism by a 13 V-J model.

The rearrangement links TRBV10-3 to TRBJ1-5; TRBD1 matches 10 bases. This receptor was obtained from a man younger than 35 with Graves' hyperthyroidism. The material sequenced was blood. CDR3 amino acids: CATGTGAAQPQHF. The CDR3 region has the DNA TGTGCCACCGGGACAGGGGCAGCTCAGCCCCAGCATTTT.